Following are 7 T cell receptor beta chains from one sample sequenced in a study of shared clonotypes between healthy human individuals. Method: immunoSEQ multiplex PCR; TCRdb's copy keeps in-frame clones and lacks some. The table records over a million clones, about four fifths of them present only once. The sequencing input was memory CD4+ T cells from PBMCs. Subset denoted: CD45RA-negative fraction. These receptors originate from a man in his late teens or twenties in good health. Some clones in this sample may be carry-over from other donors' samples.

Regarding this clone: A read error likely explains this, since a far larger clone differs by one base. The chain has TRBV11-3 and TRBJ2-5, with 7 bases lining up with TRBD1. Germline V lookup: CDR1 SGHNT, CDR2 YENEEA. V was pared by 5 bases and J by 2 bases, with 2 bases of the junction left unmatched. The CDR3 is 13 amino acids. CDR3 nucleotide sequence: TGTGCCAGCAGCCCGGGACAGCAAGAGACCCAGTACTTC. Its translation: CASSPGQQETQYF. Using reference TRBV11-3 and TRBJ2-5 for the parts outside the CDR3, the full variable domain is EAGVVQSPRYKIIEKKQPVAFWCNPISGHNTLYWYLQNLGQGPELLIRYENEEAVDDSQLPKDRFSAERLKGVDSTLKIQPAELGDSAVYLCASSPGQQETQYFGPGTRLLVL.

The CDR3 here is CASSPYSGTSNTGELFF. The CDR3 DNA sequence: TGTGCCAGCAGCCCATATAGCGGGACCTCGAACACCGGGGAGCTGTTTTTT. The chain employs TRBV9 and TRBJ2-2; 8 bases map to TRBD2. CDR3 length: 17 residues. V gave up 4 bases and J gave up 0 bases; unmatched junction bases: 8. The germline gives CDR1 SGDLS, CDR2 YYNGEE.

The J gene is TRBJ2-5, the V gene TRBV10-3; a weak D match, TRBD1 (7 bases). V shed 7 bases and J shed 5 bases, with 14 bases lying between them. The CDR3 runs to 13 residues. Germline assignment: CDR1 ENHRY and CDR2 SYGVKD. This CDR3 reads CAIMAGGGETQYF. The CDR3 DNA sequence: TGTGCCATCATGGCAGGGGGAGGTGAGACCCAGTACTTC.

This clone was picked up one time. The chain has TRBV7-2 and TRBJ1-5; no clear D. Germline assignment: CDR1 SGHTA and CDR2 FQGNSA. The ends were cut back, 5 bases at V and 9 bases at J, with 17 bases in the middle. The CDR3 spans 14 residues. Here the CDR3 DNA reads TGTGCCAGCAGCCCCCCCGGCGGCTTGGGGCCCCAGCATTTT. It codes for CASSPPGGLGPQHF.

In the case of this clone: Additional DNA sequences in this sample encode the identical CDR3. The chain employs TRBV6-5 and TRBJ2-2; D gene ambiguous. The CDR3 contains 13 residues. CDR1 and CDR2 (germline): MNHEY, SVGAGI. Trimming removed 9 bases at V and 0 bases at J, with 8 bases between. CDR3 coding DNA: TGTGCCAGTCGGCTATCGAACACCGGGGAGCTGTTTTTT. It specifies CASRLSNTGELFF.

The CDR3 nucleotides are TGTGCCATCGGTGGGACAGGGGGCACTGAAGCTTTCTTT. This encodes CAIGGTGGTEAFF. V usage is TRBV10-3 and J usage is TRBJ1-1, with 11 bases identical to TRBD1. The CDR3 extends over 13 amino acids. The germline CDR1 and CDR2 sequences are ENHRY and SYGVKD. With V trimmed by 8 bases and J by 4 bases, 3 bases remained unmatched.

The chain links TRBV19 to TRBJ1-1, with D possibly being TRBD1 (6 bases). CDR1 LNHDA and CDR2 SQIVND come from the germline V gene (reference sequence). Trimming stripped 0 bases from V and 11 bases from J, with 13 bases between. This CDR3 has 13 residues. The DNA of the CDR3 is TGTGCCAGTAGTATAGATATACAGGGTAGGGCTTTCTTT. It yields the protein CASSIDIQGRAFF. The entire variable domain, with the rest obtained from reference TRBV19 and TRBJ1-1, is as follows: DGGITQSPKYLFRKEGQNVTLSCEQNLNHDAMYWYRQDPGQGLRLIYYSQIVNDFQKGDIAEGYSVSREKKESFPLTVTSAQKNPTAFYLCASSIDIQGRAFFGQGTRLTVV.